A selection of T cell receptor beta chains follows, all from one sample in a study of T-cell reconstitution after alpha-beta-depleted transplantation in children. TCRdb used MiXCR to reprocess the PCR reads, holding one entry per CDR3 protein. The sample lists tens of thousands of distinct CDR3 sequences; under 60% were seen once. Sample: peripheral blood, taken before TCRalphabeta/CD19-depleted stem cell transplant. The receptors derive from a boy less than two years old with SCID, due to receive a stem cell transplant. CDR3s leave out the opening cysteine and the closing phenylalanine or tryptophan. D genes are given only for firm matches.

J	D	V	length	CDR3
TRBJ1-1	.	TRBV5-1	12	ASSWTTGNTEAF
TRBJ2-5	.	TRBV4-2	13	ASSQERGAQETQY
TRBJ2-3	.	TRBV4-1	14	ASSQDVTVSTDTQY
TRBJ2-3	.	TRBV28	10	ASSPGPDTQY
TRBJ2-7	.	TRBV3-1	13	ASSQDWRPPYEQY
TRBJ1-2	.	TRBV25-1	11	ASSDDSYYGYT
TRBJ1-4	.	TRBV5-1	12	ASSFAGNNEKLF
TRBJ2-1	.	TRBV4-3	14	ASSQTGTPKGDEQF
TRBJ2-1	TRBD1	TRBV20-1	15	SARDTTGSNSYNEQF
TRBJ2-3	.	TRBV5-6	15	ASRPPFGAGAPDTQY
TRBJ1-5	.	TRBV6-1	13	ASTESRSGNQPQH
TRBJ2-2	.	TRBV12-3/TRBV12-4	11	ASSLQDTGELF
TRBJ2-1	TRBD1	TRBV4-1	12	ASSHRTGDNEQF
TRBJ1-5	.	TRBV4-3	11	ASNKGPGQPQH
TRBJ1-3	.	TRBV12-3/TRBV12-4	13	ASSSGQLSGNTIY
TRBJ1-2	.	TRBV5-1	13	ASSLASGINYGYT
TRBJ2-1	TRBD2	TRBV27	15	ASRQTSGGPIYNEQF
TRBJ1-4	TRBD1	TRBV7-2	14	ASSLGGTGVGEKLF
TRBJ2-7	TRBD2	TRBV13	16	ASSLVRLGSGASYEQY
TRBJ2-7	.	TRBV20-1	10	SARPTAYEQY